Given below is one T cell receptor beta chain in context. The data are from a study of blood T cell repertoires in COVID-19. About the research overall: Spain, Italy and the United States supplied samples that represented acute and convalescent COVID-19. T cells, B-cell-depleted T cells, or PBMCs supplied cDNA or gDNA.

After removal of 5 bases from V and 1 base from J, the junction contained 13 bases not matched to a gene. This CDR3 is built from 17 residues. Germline V gene sequence: CDR1 MGHRA, CDR2 YSYEKL. Original methodology: It was from reference gene primer amplification that nucleated cell counts were estimated. Measured with immunoSEQ multiplex PCR; TCRdb has only the in-frame clones, and not every one. The D gene and trimming were derived from the DNA, and the V and J assignments and clone size from that table. The sample holds about 170,000 clones; 90% to 95% are singletons and the top ten take 3.5% to 5%.

This chain joins TRBV4-1 and TRBJ1-1; 7 bases match TRBD1. The sequence was obtained from a woman between 45 and 65 years old with acute or convalescent COVID-19. The specimen was peripheral blood. CDR3 sequence: CASSSRLLRGPNTEAFF. CDR3 in DNA: TGCGCCAGCAGCTCTCGGCTCTTAAGGGGGCCGAACACTGAAGCTTTCTTT.